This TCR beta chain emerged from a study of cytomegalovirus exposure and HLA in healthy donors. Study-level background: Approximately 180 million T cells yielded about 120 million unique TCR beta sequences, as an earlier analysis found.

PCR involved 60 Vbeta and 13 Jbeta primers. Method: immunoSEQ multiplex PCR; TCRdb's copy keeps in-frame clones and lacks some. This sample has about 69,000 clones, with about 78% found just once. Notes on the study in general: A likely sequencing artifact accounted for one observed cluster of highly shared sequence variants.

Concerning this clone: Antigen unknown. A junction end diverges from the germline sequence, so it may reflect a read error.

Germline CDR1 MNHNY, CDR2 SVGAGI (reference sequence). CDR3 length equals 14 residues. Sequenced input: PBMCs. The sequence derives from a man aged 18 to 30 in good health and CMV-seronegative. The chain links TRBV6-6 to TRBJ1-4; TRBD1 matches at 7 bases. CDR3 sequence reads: CASGYRGTNEKLFF. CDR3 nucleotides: TGTGCCAGCGGTTACAGGGGTACTAATGAAAAACTGTTTTTT.